This T cell receptor beta chain was sequenced during a study of breast tumors, draining lymph nodes, adjacent tissues. One entry per CDR3 protein, called by TCRdb with MiXCR from the multiplex PCR reads. The data show 150,000 to 200,000 distinct CDR3 sequences, 33% seen once. Axillary draining lymph nodes of breast cancer patients supplied the node samples. This clonotype was detected many times. Per germline, CDR1 SGHRS and CDR2 YFSETQ. V lost 0 bases and J 2 bases, leaving 9 bases between the germline ends. This CDR3 has 14 amino acids. V usage is TRBV5-1 and J usage is TRBJ2-7, with D possibly matching TRBD1 (6 bases). Sequenced material: axillary lymph node tissue. The TCR comes from a female donor with breast cancer. Some clones in this sample may be carry-over from other donors' samples. The CDR3 reads CASSLGGQPYEQYF. CDR3 sequence (DNA): TGCGCCAGCAGCTTGGGGGGACAACCCTACGAGCAGTACTTC.